This T cell receptor (beta chain) comes out of a study of T-cell reconstitution after alpha-beta-depleted transplantation in children. This CDR3 has 12 residues. Germline CDR1 and CDR2: SGHTA and FQGNSA. Trimming took 6 bases from V and 6 from J, leaving 12 bases between them. Preparation of the TCRbeta library was carried out with unique molecular identifiers. TCRdb used MiXCR to reprocess the PCR reads, holding one entry per CDR3 protein. The repertoire holds 350,000 to 450,000 distinct CDR3 sequences, with just over 20% as singletons. The input for sequencing was PBMCs from the stem cell graft donor, taken from the stem cell graft. The chain employs TRBV7-2 and TRBJ2-7, with D maybe TRBD2 (5 bases). The receptor's source is a human donor who donated a stem cell graft to a child with acute myeloid leukemia. The CDR3 loop reads CASSWAGVEQYF. In DNA, the CDR3 is TGTGCCAGCAGTTGGGCCGGGGTCGAGCAGTACTTC.